Listed below are T cell receptor beta chains from one sample, sequenced in a study of PD-L1 blockade in urothelial cancer. The assay was immunoSEQ multiplex PCR, and TCRdb's table has in-frame clones only and misses some. The data hold about 74,000 clones, with around four fifths observed a single time. Sequenced material: PBMCs, taken around atezolizumab (anti-PD-L1) treatment. These receptors all stem from a man in his 70s with urothelial cancer. Both conserved end residues are part of each CDR3. D genes are given only for firm matches. Clone size, where shown, is once, few, many, or a class for clones that have expanded.

V	D	J	size	CDR3	DNA
TRBV28	NA	TRBJ2-7	NA	CASSPRGASMRSYEQYF	TGTGCCAGCAGTCCCCGGGGGGCCTCTATGAGGTCCTACGAGCAGTACTTC
TRBV21-1	NA	TRBJ2-1	NA	CASSKEWGGSSYNEQFF	TGTGCCAGCAGCAAAGAATGGGGCGGAAGCTCCTACAATGAGCAGTTCTTC
TRBV11-2	NA	TRBJ2-7	NA	CASSSGVRAYEQYF	TGTGCCAGCAGCTCAGGGGTCCGCGCCTACGAGCAGTACTTC
TRBV4-1	NA	TRBJ2-7	NA	CASSHQGGPAYEQYF	TGCGCCAGCAGCCATCAGGGGGGCCCCGCCTACGAGCAGTACTTC
TRBV6-1	NA	TRBJ2-7	few	CASSVQGLRSYEQYF	TGTGCCAGCAGTGTACAGGGTCTCCGCTCCTACGAGCAGTACTTC
TRBV21-1	NA	TRBJ2-3	NA	CASRSGGLTDTQYF	TGTGCCAGCAGGAGCGGGGGACTTACAGATACGCAGTATTTT
TRBV7-6	NA	TRBJ2-7	NA	CASSPSAQIYEQYF	TGTGCCAGCAGCCCTAGCGCCCAGATCTACGAGCAGTACTTC
TRBV5-1	NA	TRBJ1-1	NA	CASSLEAPGTEAFF	TGCGCCAGCAGCTTGGAAGCCCCTGGCACTGAAGCTTTCTTT
TRBV30	TRBD1	TRBJ1-4	NA	CAWSDRRGRGIGLFF	TGTGCCTGGAGTGACAGGCGGGGCAGGGGGATAGGACTGTTTTTT
TRBV4-2	NA	TRBJ2-5	NA	CASSQGTEEETQYF	TGTGCCAGCAGCCAAGGGACTGAAGAAGAGACCCAGTACTTC
TRBV11-2	TRBD2	TRBJ2-5	NA	CASSSRTSGRSGETQYF	TGTGCCAGCAGCTCTCGGACTAGCGGGAGGAGTGGAGAGACCCAGTACTTC
TRBV5-5	TRBD1	TRBJ1-3	NA	CASSLRGLSGNTIYF	TGTGCCAGCAGCTTGAGGGGGCTCTCTGGAAACACCATATATTTT
TRBV7-2	TRBD2	TRBJ2-7	NA	CASSQGGTSTYEQYF	TGTGCCAGCAGCCAGGGGGGGACTAGCACCTACGAGCAGTACTTC
TRBV6-5	NA	TRBJ1-1	NA	CASSSGPRAEAFF	TGTGCCAGCAGCTCCGGGCCCAGGGCTGAAGCTTTCTTT
TRBV7-6	TRBD1	TRBJ2-2	NA	CASSTPDRAVTEPANTGELFF	TGTGCCAGCAGCACCCCCGACAGGGCGGTGACGGAACCCGCGAACACCGGGGAGCTGTTTTTT
TRBV5-5	NA	TRBJ2-7	NA	CASSLLPSASYEQYF	TGTGCCAGCAGCTTGTTACCTAGCGCAAGCTACGAGCAGTACTTC
TRBV20-1	NA	TRBJ2-3	NA	CSATPDTQYF	TGCAGTGCTACTCCAGATACGCAGTATTTT
TRBV6-5	NA	TRBJ1-3	NA	CASISGGSGNTIYF	TGTGCCAGCATCTCGGGTGGCTCTGGAAACACCATATATTTT
TRBV28	TRBD2	TRBJ2-3	NA	CASSFRWTRQSTDTQYF	TGTGCCAGCAGTTTTCGGTGGACTAGGCAAAGCACAGATACGCAGTATTTT
TRBV19	TRBD1	TRBJ2-2	NA	CASSIWTGRGTGELFF	TGTGCCAGTAGTATCTGGACAGGGCGGGGCACCGGGGAGCTGTTTTTT
TRBV5-1	TRBD2	TRBJ2-1	NA	CASRARSGEGPNEQFF	TGCGCCAGCAGGGCCCGGAGCGGGGAGGGCCCAAATGAGCAGTTCTTC
TRBV7-2	TRBD1	TRBJ1-2	NA	CASSPGTGRGYTF	TGTGCCAGCAGCCCAGGGACAGGTAGAGGCTACACCTTC
TRBV5-5	TRBD1	TRBJ2-5	once	CASSFQGEETQYF	TGTGCCAGCAGCTTTCAGGGGGAGGAGACCCAGTACTTC
TRBV11-1	TRBD1	TRBJ1-2	few	CASSRDRGQEGGYTF	TGTGCCAGCAGTCGCGACAGGGGGCAGGAGGGTGGCTACACCTTC
TRBV27	TRBD2	TRBJ2-1	few	CASSRRLTSGRSRDNEQFF	TGTGCCAGCAGCCGACGGCTGACTAGCGGGAGAAGCAGGGACAATGAGCAGTTCTTC
TRBV5-2	NA	TRBJ1-2	NA	CASKIWGVRKTYGYTF	TGTGCCAGCAAGATATGGGGAGTACGAAAGACCTATGGCTACACCTTC
TRBV11-2	TRBD1	TRBJ2-7	NA	CASSPLGGQGDEQYF	TGTGCCAGCAGCCCCCTTGGCGGACAGGGCGACGAGCAGTACTTC
TRBV7-9	TRBD2	TRBJ2-1	once	CASSPRTSGNFEQFF	TGTGCCAGCAGCCCTCGGACTAGCGGGAATTTTGAGCAGTTCTTC
TRBV18	NA	TRBJ1-4	NA	CASSPQRGGSNEKLFF	TGTGCCAGCTCACCACAGCGGGGAGGGTCAAATGAAAAACTGTTTTTT
TRBV27	TRBD1	TRBJ2-3	NA	CASSRGDRAISTDTQYF	TGTGCCAGCAGCCGAGGGGACAGGGCAATTAGCACAGATACGCAGTATTTT
TRBV27	TRBD2	TRBJ2-1	NA	CASNFGRGGTEQFF	TGTGCCAGCAATTTCGGGCGGGGGGGGACGGAGCAGTTCTTC
TRBV6-6	TRBD1	TRBJ1-2	NA	CASSLGTGGPDGYTF	TGTGCCAGCAGCCTCGGGACAGGGGGTCCAGATGGCTACACCTTC
TRBV7-7	TRBD2	TRBJ2-1	NA	CASSLSASGTYNEQFF	TGTGCCAGCAGCTTATCGGCTAGCGGGACCTACAATGAGCAGTTCTTC
TRBV7-9	TRBD2	TRBJ2-7	few	CASSLGAGEPEQYF	TGTGCCAGCAGCTTAGGGGCGGGGGAACCCGAGCAGTACTTC
TRBV15	TRBD1	TRBJ2-5	once	CATSRSTGGRETQYF	TGTGCCACCAGCAGATCAACAGGGGGCAGGGAGACCCAGTACTTC
TRBV9	NA	TRBJ2-7	NA	CASSPHGWTETYEQYF	TGTGCCAGCAGCCCCCACGGATGGACAGAAACCTACGAGCAGTACTTC
TRBV6-4	NA	TRBJ2-4	NA	CASSDVTGPADKNIQYF	TGTGCCAGCAGTGACGTTACAGGGCCGGCCGACAAAAACATTCAGTACTTC
TRBV6-5	NA	TRBJ1-2	NA	CASNPTGMTGYTF	TGTGCCAGCAACCCCACCGGGATGACTGGCTACACCTTC
TRBV11-2	TRBD1	TRBJ2-5	NA	CASSSPHRGPQETQYF	TGTGCCAGCAGCTCCCCCCACAGGGGGCCTCAAGAGACCCAGTACTTC
TRBV28	TRBD2	TRBJ2-3	NA	CASSFLASGRAPSTDTQYF	TGTGCCAGCAGTTTCCTCGCTAGCGGGAGGGCCCCTAGCACAGATACGCAGTATTTT
TRBV7-3	TRBD1	TRBJ2-1	NA	CASSLRGQGDFGNEQFF	TGTGCCAGCAGCTTAAGGGGACAGGGGGATTTTGGGAATGAGCAGTTCTTC
TRBV12-5	TRBD2	TRBJ2-2	NA	CASGLRPGQPYKGSAGGPSGELFF	TGTGCTAGTGGTCTTAGACCGGGACAGCCATATAAAGGATCAGCGGGAGGGCCATCCGGGGAGCTGTTTTTT
TRBV7-2	TRBD1	TRBJ1-1	NA	CASSPGQGNTEAFF	TGTGCCAGCAGCCCGGGACAGGGGAACACTGAAGCTTTCTTT
TRBV5-4	TRBD1	TRBJ1-1	NA	CASSLKRTGQNTEAFF	TGTGCCAGCAGCTTGAAGCGGACAGGGCAGAACACTGAAGCTTTCTTT
TRBV28	NA	TRBJ1-5	NA	CASSLTALLEPQHF	TGTGCCAGCAGTTTGACAGCCCTGCTCGAGCCCCAGCATTTT
TRBV19	NA	TRBJ2-3	NA	CASSIAGAGADTQYF	TGTGCCAGTAGTATAGCGGGAGCTGGGGCAGATACGCAGTATTTT
TRBV28	TRBD1	TRBJ2-5	NA	CASSFLQGARETQYF	TGTGCCAGCAGTTTCCTACAGGGGGCGCGAGAGACCCAGTACTTC
TRBV11-2	TRBD1	TRBJ1-4	once	CASSLALQGKGLFF	TGTGCCAGCAGCTTAGCCCTACAGGGGAAGGGACTGTTTTTT
TRBV5-1	TRBD1	TRBJ1-2	NA	CASSLGDRDYYGYTF	TGCGCCAGCAGCTTGGGGGACAGGGACTACTATGGCTACACCTTC
TRBV5-1	TRBD1	TRBJ1-4	few	CASSLRDRAEKLFF	TGCGCCAGCAGCTTACGGGACAGGGCTGAAAAACTGTTTTTT
TRBV29-1	NA	TRBJ2-3	once	CSVERTYPSTDTQYF	TGCAGCGTTGAAAGGACTTACCCCAGCACAGATACGCAGTATTTT
TRBV11-3	NA	TRBJ2-7	once	CASSSGLPPGRREQYF	TGTGCCAGCAGCTCGGGACTTCCCCCGGGTAGGCGGGAGCAGTACTTC
TRBV27	NA	TRBJ2-7	NA	CASSLGGTDSYEQYF	TGTGCCAGCAGTTTAGGCGGGACAGACTCCTACGAGCAGTACTTC
TRBV19	TRBD1	TRBJ2-4	NA	CASSPQRPNRGRYAKNIQYF	TGTGCCAGTAGTCCCCAGAGGCCGAACAGGGGGCGATATGCCAAAAACATTCAGTACTTC